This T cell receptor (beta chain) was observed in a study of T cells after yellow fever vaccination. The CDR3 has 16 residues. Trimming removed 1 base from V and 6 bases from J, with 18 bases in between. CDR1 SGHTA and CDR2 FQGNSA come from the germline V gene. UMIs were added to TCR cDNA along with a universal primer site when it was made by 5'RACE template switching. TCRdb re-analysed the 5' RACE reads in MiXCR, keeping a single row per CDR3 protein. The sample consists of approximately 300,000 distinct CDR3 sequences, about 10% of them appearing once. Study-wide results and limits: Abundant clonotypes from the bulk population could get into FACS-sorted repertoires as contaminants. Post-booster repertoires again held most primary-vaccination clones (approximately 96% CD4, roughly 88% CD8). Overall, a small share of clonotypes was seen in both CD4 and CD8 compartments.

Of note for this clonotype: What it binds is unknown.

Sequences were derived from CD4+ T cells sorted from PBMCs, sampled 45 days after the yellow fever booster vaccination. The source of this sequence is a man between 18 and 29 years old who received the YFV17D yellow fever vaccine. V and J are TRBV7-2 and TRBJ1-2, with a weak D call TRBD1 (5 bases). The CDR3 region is CASSLGSGSGSHGYTF. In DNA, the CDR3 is TGTGCCAGCAGCTTAGGGTCCGGGTCAGGGAGCCATGGCTACACCTTC.